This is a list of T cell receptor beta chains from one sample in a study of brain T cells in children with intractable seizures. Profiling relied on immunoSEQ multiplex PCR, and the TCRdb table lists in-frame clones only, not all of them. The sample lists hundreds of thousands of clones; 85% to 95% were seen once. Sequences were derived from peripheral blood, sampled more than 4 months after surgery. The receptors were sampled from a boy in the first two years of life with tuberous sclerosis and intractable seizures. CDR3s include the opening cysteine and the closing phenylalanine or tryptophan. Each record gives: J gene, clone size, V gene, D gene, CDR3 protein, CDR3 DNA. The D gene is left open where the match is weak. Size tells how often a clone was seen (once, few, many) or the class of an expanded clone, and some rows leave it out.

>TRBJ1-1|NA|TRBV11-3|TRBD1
CASSVTGGNTEAFF
TGTGCCAGCAGCGTCACAGGGGGAAACACTGAAGCTTTCTTT
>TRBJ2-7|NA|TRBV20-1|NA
CSWGGYEQYF
TGCAGCTGGGGAGGCTACGAGCAGTACTTC
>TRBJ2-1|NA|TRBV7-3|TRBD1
CASSLGSQGAYNEQFF
TGTGCCAGCAGCTTAGGTTCCCAGGGGGCCTACAATGAGCAGTTCTTC
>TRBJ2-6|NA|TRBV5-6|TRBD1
CASSWTGPGANVLTF
TGTGCCAGCAGCTGGACAGGGCCTGGGGCCAACGTCCTGACTTTC
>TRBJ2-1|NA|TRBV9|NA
CASSVARGNEQFF
TGTGCCAGCAGCGTAGCTAGAGGGAATGAGCAGTTCTTC
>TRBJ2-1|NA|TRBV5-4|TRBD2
CASSPQLAGYNEQFF
TGTGCCAGCAGCCCCCAGCTAGCGGGGTACAATGAGCAGTTCTTC
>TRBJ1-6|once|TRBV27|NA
CASKKIEQGLNSPLHF
TGTGCCAGCAAGAAGATAGAACAGGGTTTGAATTCACCCCTCCACTTT
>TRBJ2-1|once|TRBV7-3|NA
CASSPGASYNEQFF
TGTGCCAGCAGCCCGGGTGCCTCCTACAATGAGCAGTTCTTC
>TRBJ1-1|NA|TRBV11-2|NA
CASSLTSSVNTEAFF
TGTGCCAGCAGCTTAACTTCCTCTGTGAACACTGAAGCTTTCTTT
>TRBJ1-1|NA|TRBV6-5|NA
CASSYTTGNTEAFF
TGTGCCAGCAGTTACACTACAGGGAACACTGAAGCTTTCTTT
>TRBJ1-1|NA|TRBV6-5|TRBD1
CASSYVQGARNTEAFF
TGTGCCAGCAGTTACGTCCAGGGGGCTCGGAACACTGAAGCTTTCTTT
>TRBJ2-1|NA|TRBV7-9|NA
CASSLAHPGGDNEQFF
TGTGCCAGCAGCTTAGCCCACCCCGGAGGGGACAATGAGCAGTTCTTC
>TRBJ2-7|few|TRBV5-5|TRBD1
CASSLPGGSYEQYF
TGTGCCAGCAGCCTCCCAGGGGGCTCCTACGAGCAGTACTTC
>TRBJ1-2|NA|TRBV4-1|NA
CASSQDFGTDFYGYTF
TGCGCCAGCAGCCAAGATTTTGGGACGGATTTCTATGGCTACACCTTC
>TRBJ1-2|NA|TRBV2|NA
CASSEALTGAGYTF
TGTGCCAGCAGTGAAGCGCTTACAGGTGCAGGCTACACCTTC
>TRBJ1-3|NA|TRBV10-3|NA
CAIRSASSGNTIYF
TGTGCCATCCGGTCCGCCAGCTCTGGAAACACCATATATTTT
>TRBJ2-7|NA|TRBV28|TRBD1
CASSSRTGSIYEQYF
TGTGCCAGCAGTTCTCGGACAGGTTCCATCTACGAGCAGTACTTC
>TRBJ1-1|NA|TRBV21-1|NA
CASSKGGNTEAFF
TGTGCCAGCAGCAAAGGAGGGAACACTGAAGCTTTCTTT
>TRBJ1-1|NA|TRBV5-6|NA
CASSLAGYTEAFF
TGTGCCAGCAGCTTGGCGGGATACACTGAAGCTTTCTTT
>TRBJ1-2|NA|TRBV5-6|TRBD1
CASSPSDRTPANYGYTF
TGTGCCAGCAGCCCATCGGACAGGACTCCAGCTAACTATGGCTACACCTTC
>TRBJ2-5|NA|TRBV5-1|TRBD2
CASSSGVTSGRAIGDQYF
TGCGCCAGCAGCTCGGGAGTGACTAGCGGGAGAGCTATTGGGGACCAGTACTTC
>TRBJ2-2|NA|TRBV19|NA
CASSILGNTGELFF
TGTGCCAGTAGTATATTGGGGAACACCGGGGAGCTGTTTTTT
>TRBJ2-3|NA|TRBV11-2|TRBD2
CASSFSGGASTDTQYF
TGTGCCAGCAGCTTTAGCGGGGGGGCTAGCACAGATACGCAGTATTTT
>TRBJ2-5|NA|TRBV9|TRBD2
CASKAGTSEETQYF
TGTGCCAGCAAAGCCGGGACTAGCGAAGAGACCCAGTACTTC
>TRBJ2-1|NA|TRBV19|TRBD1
CASSPRQGLNEQFF
TGTGCCAGTAGTCCCCGACAGGGATTGAATGAGCAGTTCTTC
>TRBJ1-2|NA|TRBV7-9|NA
CASSLPVGGYYGYTF
TGTGCCAGCAGCTTACCCGTCGGGGGATACTATGGCTACACCTTC